This TCR beta chain was obtained from a study of radiation and T cells in renal cell carcinoma. This clone is termed medium-sized (0.01 to 0.1%). Sample treatment: treatment-naive control, cytoreductive nephrectomy. This table comes from immunoSEQ multiplex PCR, and its TCRdb copy is limited to in-frame clones, with some not included. Seen here are around 16,000 clones, 45% to 65% observed once, and the top ten hold approximately 10%. The TCR comes from a man aged 35-49 years with renal cell carcinoma. The specimen was tumor tissue, collected from a patient whose treatment was nephrectomy without radiotherapy.

The CDR3 DNA reads as TGTGCCAGCAGCGTAGAGGACTTTCCCATGAACACTGAAGCTTTCTTT. This gives the protein CASSVEDFPMNTEAFF. The chain is built from TRBV9 and TRBJ1-1; D is ambiguous. This CDR3 has 16 amino acids. Germline-derived CDR1 and CDR2 are SGDLS and YYNGEE. Between the trimmed V and J ends, which lost 0 bases and 0 bases, there was a span of 12 bases.